This TCR beta chain derives from a study of cytomegalovirus exposure and HLA in healthy donors. Study details: Counted in an early data release were 85 million or so unique TCRs from HLA-typed donors. Findings of the study overall: Researchers counted around 150 TCR beta chains as cytomegalovirus-associated. There were some V segments, including TRBV6-2 and TRBV6-3, excluded as indistinguishable.

A multiplex PCR was run with 60 Vbeta primers and 13 Jbeta primers. Data came from immunoSEQ multiplex PCR; TCRdb stores just in-frame clones and leaves some out. The sample contains 95,000 to 150,000 clones, approximately 80% of which appear only once. A note on this clone: Its antigen is not known.

The length of the CDR3 is 17 residues. Germline V gives CDR1 PRHDT, CDR2 FYEKMQ (reference sequence). Trimming shortened V by 7 bases and J by 3 bases, and 24 bases separated the two germline ends. Input material: PBMCs. The chain recombines TRBV13 with TRBJ1-1; the D gene is possibly TRBD1 (5 bases). The TCR was taken from a human donor in good health. The CDR3 is CASTDQTLLGPYTEAFF. As DNA, the CDR3 is TGTGCCAGCACGGATCAAACTCTCTTGGGGCCTTACACTGAAGCTTTCTTT. Full variable domain (remainder filled in from reference TRBV13 and TRBJ1-1): AAGVIQSPRHLIKEKRETATLKCYPIPRHDTVYWYQQGPGQDPQFLISFYEKMQSDKGSIPDRFSAQQFSDYHSELNMSSLELGDSALYFCASTDQTLLGPYTEAFFGQGTRLTVV.